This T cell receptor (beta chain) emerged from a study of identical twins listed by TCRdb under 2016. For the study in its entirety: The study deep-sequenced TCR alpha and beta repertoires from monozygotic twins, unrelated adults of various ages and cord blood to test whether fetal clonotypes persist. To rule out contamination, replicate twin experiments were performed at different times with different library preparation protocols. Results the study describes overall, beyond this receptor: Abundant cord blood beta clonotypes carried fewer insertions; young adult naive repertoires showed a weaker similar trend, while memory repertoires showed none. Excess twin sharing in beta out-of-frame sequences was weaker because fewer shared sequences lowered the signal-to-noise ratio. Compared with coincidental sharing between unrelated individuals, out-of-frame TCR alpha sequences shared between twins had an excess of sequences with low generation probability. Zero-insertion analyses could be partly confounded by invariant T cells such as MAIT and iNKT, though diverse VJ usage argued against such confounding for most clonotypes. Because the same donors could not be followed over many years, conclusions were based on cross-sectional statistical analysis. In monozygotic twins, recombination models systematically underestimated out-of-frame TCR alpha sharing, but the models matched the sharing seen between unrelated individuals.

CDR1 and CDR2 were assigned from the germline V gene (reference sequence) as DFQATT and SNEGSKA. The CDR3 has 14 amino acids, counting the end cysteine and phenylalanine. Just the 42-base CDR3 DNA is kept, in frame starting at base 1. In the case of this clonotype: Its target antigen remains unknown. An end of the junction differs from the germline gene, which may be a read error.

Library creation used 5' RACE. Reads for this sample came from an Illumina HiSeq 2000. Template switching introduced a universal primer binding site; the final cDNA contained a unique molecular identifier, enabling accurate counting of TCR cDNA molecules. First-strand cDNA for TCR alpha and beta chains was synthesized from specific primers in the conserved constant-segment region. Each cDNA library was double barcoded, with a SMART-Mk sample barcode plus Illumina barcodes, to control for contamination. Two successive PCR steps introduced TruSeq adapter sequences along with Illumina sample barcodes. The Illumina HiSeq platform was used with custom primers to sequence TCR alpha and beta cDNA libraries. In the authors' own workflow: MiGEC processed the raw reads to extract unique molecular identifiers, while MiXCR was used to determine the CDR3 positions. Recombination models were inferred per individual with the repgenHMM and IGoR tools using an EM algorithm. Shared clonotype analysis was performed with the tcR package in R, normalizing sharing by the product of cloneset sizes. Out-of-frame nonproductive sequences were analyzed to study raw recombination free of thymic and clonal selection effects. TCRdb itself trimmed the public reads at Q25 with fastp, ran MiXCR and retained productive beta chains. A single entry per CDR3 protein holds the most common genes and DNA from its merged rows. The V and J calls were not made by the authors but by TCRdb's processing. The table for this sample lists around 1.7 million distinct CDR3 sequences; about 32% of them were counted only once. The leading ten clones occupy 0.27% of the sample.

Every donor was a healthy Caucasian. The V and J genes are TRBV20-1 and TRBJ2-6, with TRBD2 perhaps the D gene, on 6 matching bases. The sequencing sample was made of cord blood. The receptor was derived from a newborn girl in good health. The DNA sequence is TGCAGTGCCGGCGGGGTGGCCGGGGCCAGCGTCCTGACTTTC. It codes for CSAGGVAGASVLTF.